The 14 T cell receptor beta chains reported below all come from one sample, sequenced in a study of siplizumab effects on memory and regulatory T cells. TCRdb's copy holds only in-frame clones and misses some; the assay was immunoSEQ multiplex PCR. The sample consists of some 100,000 clones, approximately 94% of them appearing once. Sequencing was performed on CD8+ T cells sorted from blood. All receptors derive from a human donor in good health.

The chain couples TRBV29-1 to TRBJ1-2; D might be TRBD1 (6 bases). The CDR3 has 12 amino acids. Trimming removed 6 bases from V and 4 bases from J, with 12 bases in between. Germline CDR1 is SQVTM and CDR2 is ANQGSEA. The CDR3 loop reads CSVRDTVYGYTF. CDR3 DNA sequence: TGCAGCGTCCGGGACACGGTCTATGGCTACACCTTC.

The chain links TRBV6-7 to TRBJ1-1; 9 bases are shared with TRBD1. TRBV6-7 is filed as an ORF, its function uncertain. With V trimmed by 2 bases and J by 1 base, 8 bases remained unmatched. The CDR3 extends over 17 amino acids. The CDR3 region is CASSYERRDRANTEAFF. CDR3 in DNA: TGTGCCAGCAGTTACGAACGCCGGGACAGGGCGAACACTGAAGCTTTCTTT.

The chain combines TRBV19 with TRBJ1-5; D may be TRBD1 (5 bases). Looked up from germline, CDR1 is LNHDA and CDR2 is SQIVND (reference sequence). The CDR3 spans 15 residues. Trimming cost V 6 bases and J 0 bases, with 12 bases left between them. CDR3 in amino acids: CASSTGVPSNQPQHF. The CDR3 DNA follows: TGTGCCAGTAGCACGGGGGTTCCTAGCAATCAGCCCCAGCATTTT.

This chain uses TRBV18 with TRBJ1-3; D is uncertain. Trimming cost V 2 bases and J 2 bases, with 13 bases left between them. This CDR3 comprises 16 residues. From germline, CDR1 is KGHSH and CDR2 LQKENI. CDR3 sequence: CASSPSPRGTGNTIYF. The CDR3 DNA is TGTGCCAGCTCACCATCCCCACGAGGGACTGGAAACACCATATATTTT.

The V gene is TRBV5-6, the J gene TRBJ2-7; 10 bases map to TRBD1. With V trimmed by 1 base and J by 2 bases, 3 bases remained unmatched. This CDR3 has 15 amino acids. CDR1 is SGHDT and CDR2 is YYEEEE in the germline V gene. Here the CDR3 DNA reads TGTGCCAGCAGCTTGACCGGGACAGGGGCCTACGAGCAGTACTTC. This encodes CASSLTGTGAYEQYF.

This chain joins TRBV30 and TRBJ2-5, with D unresolved. CDR1 and CDR2 from the germline V gene are GTSNPN and SVGIG (reference sequence). CDR3 length: 13 residues. V was pared by 0 bases and J by 4 bases, with 9 bases between. The CDR3 is CAWSVLWGETQYF. In DNA, the CDR3 is TGTGCCTGGAGTGTACTCTGGGGAGAGACCCAGTACTTC.

This chain links TRBV4-2 with TRBJ2-1; TRBD2 agrees at 9 bases. The length of the CDR3 is 19 residues. In germline, CDR1 is LGHNA, CDR2 YNFKEQ. V shed 0 bases, J shed 4 bases, and the junction held 13 bases outside the gene matches. CDR3 in DNA: TGTGCCAGCAGCCAAGATTTGGCTAGCGGGATGGAGATGTACAATGAGCAGTTCTTC. Amino acid sequence: CASSQDLASGMEMYNEQFF.

The chain couples TRBV5-1 to TRBJ1-1; D is perhaps TRBD1 (5 bases). The CDR3 is 14 amino acids. The germline gives CDR1 SGHRS, CDR2 YFSETQ. With 4 bases removed from V and 1 base from J, the gap between germline ends came to 11 bases. The CDR3 here is CASSIRGENTEAFF. The CDR3 DNA reads as TGCGCCAGCAGCATCCGGGGCGAGAACACTGAAGCTTTCTTT.

The chain joins TRBV7-9 to TRBJ2-1; 7 bases fit TRBD2. Germline V CDR1 and CDR2: SEHNR, FQNEAQ (reference sequence). Losses at the gene ends were 5 bases for V and 8 bases for J; bases not matched to a gene: 6. The CDR3 runs 13 residues. The DNA for the CDR3 is TGTGCCAGCAGCCCCACTAGCGCCGATGAGCAGTTCTTC. This codes for CASSPTSADEQFF.

This sequence joins TRBV7-9 and TRBJ2-6, with D possibly TRBD2 on 5 matching bases. The CDR3 runs to 19 residues. Trimming stripped 3 bases from V and 3 bases from J, with 21 bases between. CDR1 SEHNR and CDR2 FQNEAQ come from the germline V gene (reference sequence). The CDR3 here is CASSFSDYSVGVGANVLTF. DNA for the CDR3: TGTGCCAGCAGCTTTAGTGACTACTCAGTGGGTGTTGGGGCCAACGTCCTGACTTTC.

V usage is TRBV7-9 and J usage is TRBJ2-1; 10 bases line up with TRBD1. CDR3 size: 19 residues. V lost 5 bases to trimming and J lost 3 bases; unmatched junction nucleotides: 16. Per germline, CDR1 SEHNR and CDR2 FQNEAQ (reference sequence). The CDR3 nucleotides are TGTGCCAGCAGCCCCTGGGATGCCCCCGGGACAGGGGACTACAATGAGCAGTTCTTC. It specifies CASSPWDAPGTGDYNEQFF.

This clone was seen just once. V is TRBV6-6 and J is TRBJ2-7; no firm D call. Trimming pared 2 bases from V and 3 bases from J, leaving 8 bases between. The length of the CDR3 is 13 residues. Looked up from germline, CDR1 is MNHNY and CDR2 is SVGAGI (reference sequence). For the CDR3, the DNA is TGTGCCAGCAGTTACGGCAGCTACTACGAGCAGTACTTC. It yields the protein CASSYGSYYEQYF.

The chain has TRBV18 and TRBJ2-1; tentative D call: TRBD1 (5 bases). The CDR3 sequence is 15 residues long. The V end lost 2 bases, the J end lost 0 bases, and 8 bases lay between the germline ends. CDR1 and CDR2 (germline): KGHSH, LQKENI. CDR3 DNA sequence: TGTGCCAGCTCACCAGGTAGGGGCTCCTACAATGAGCAGTTCTTC. Protein: CASSPGRGSYNEQFF. Based on the CDR3 plus reference TRBV18 and TRBJ2-1, the full variable domain is NAGVMQNPRHLVRRRGQEARLRCSPMKGHSHVYWYRQLPEEGLKFMVYLQKENIIDESGMPKERFSAEFPKEGPSILRIQQVVRGDSAAYFCASSPGRGSYNEQFFGPGTRLTVL.

The V and J genes are TRBV9 and TRBJ2-5, with 9 bases fitting TRBD2. V lost 0 bases, J lost 1 base, and 4 bases stayed unmatched. Germline loops: CDR1 SGDLS, CDR2 YYNGEE. This CDR3 is built from 16 residues. CDR3 residues: CASSVEAGGLQETQYF. The CDR3 bases are TGTGCCAGCAGCGTAGAGGCGGGGGGGCTCCAAGAGACCCAGTACTTC. Complete variable domain (other parts from reference TRBV9 and TRBJ2-5): DSGVTQTPKHLITATGQRVTLRCSPRSGDLSVYWYQQSLDQGLQFLIQYYNGEERAKGNILERFSAQQFPDLHSELNLSSLELGDSALYFCASSVEAGGLQETQYFGPGTRLLVL.